This section outlines one T cell receptor (beta chain) sequence together with its context. The antigen is undetermined. The sample originates from a study of PD-1 blockade in mismatch repair-deficient tumors. Study-wide results and caveats: Rapid post-treatment expansion, then contraction, generally preceding radiologic response, marked tumor-resident clones.

V was cut by 1 base and J by 5 bases, with 20 bases left in between. The CDR3 consists of 17 residues. The germline V gene has CDR1 SGHDN and CDR2 FVKESK. Produced via immunoSEQ multiplex PCR; TCRdb's table is partial and in-frame only. The sample includes over 100,000 clones, 70% to 80% of them seen just once. The source was peripheral blood, collected just over 59 weeks after starting pembrolizumab. The sequence came from an adult with mismatch repair-deficient cancer. This chain joins TRBV14 and TRBJ2-5; D gene unclear. CDR3 nucleotides: TGTGCCAGCAGCCAAGGAGCTACAGAGCTGTTGGGGGAGACCCAGTACTTC. This sequence encodes CASSQGATELLGETQYF. The full variable domain, its missing parts supplied by reference TRBV14 and TRBJ2-5, is EAGVTQFPSHSVIEKGQTVTLRCDPISGHDNLYWYRRVMGKEIKFLLHFVKESKQDESGMPNNRFLAERTGGTYSTLKVQPAELEDSGVYFCASSQGATELLGETQYFGPGTRLLVL.